The text below deals with one T cell receptor (beta chain). Looked up from germline, CDR1 is SGHNT and CDR2 is YYREEE (reference sequence). V shed 3 bases, J shed 0 bases, and the junction held 4 bases outside the gene matches. The CDR3 contains 15 residues. This sample stems from a study of blood T cell repertoires in COVID-19. Study information: PBMCs, B-cell-depleted T cells, or T cells were the source of the cDNA or gDNA that made up the material.

Profiled with immunoSEQ multiplex PCR; TCRdb holds only in-frame clones, not every one. Here the sample spans 150,000 to 200,000 clones, around 90% being singletons. The sample was peripheral blood. This chain links TRBV5-4 with TRBJ2-3, with 7 positions matching TRBD2. This receptor was obtained from a man between 60 and 75 years old with active or convalescent COVID-19. The CDR3 loop is CASSSGGSSTDTQYF. The CDR3 bases are TGTGCCAGCAGCTCGGGGGGATCTAGCACAGATACGCAGTATTTT. Complete variable domain (other parts from reference TRBV5-4 and TRBJ2-3): ETGVTQSPTHLIKTRGQQVTLRCSSQSGHNTVSWYQQALGQGPQFIFQYYREEENGRGNFPPRFSGLQFPNYSSELNVNALELDDSALYLCASSSGGSSTDTQYFGPGTRLTVL.